A selection of T cell receptor beta chains follows, all from one sample in a study of T cell responses to AZD1222 COVID-19 vaccine. The table came from immunoSEQ multiplex PCR; TCRdb's copy has only in-frame clones and leaves some out. The sample consists of 98,000 or so clones, 89% of them appearing once. This specimen consisted of peripheral blood, obtained on day 0 of AZD1222 vaccination. The receptor set was obtained from an adult in good health. The CDR3 runs from the conserved cysteine through the conserved F or W. D genes are given only for firm matches. Clone size, where shown, is once, few, many, or a class for clones that have expanded.

j_call	v_call	d_call	clone_size	cdr3_nt	cdr3_aa
TRBJ1-4	TRBV19	.	.	TGTGCCAGTAGCGGAGTAGCAACTAATGAAAAACTGTTTTTT	CASSGVATNEKLFF
TRBJ2-7	TRBV4-1	.	.	TGCGCCAGCAGCCAAGTAGGGGGATCCGAGCAGTACTTC	CASSQVGGSEQYF
TRBJ2-3	TRBV9	.	.	TGTGCCAGCAGCGTAGCGGGGGGACAACATATCACAGATACGCAGTATTTT	CASSVAGGQHITDTQYF
TRBJ2-7	TRBV25-1	.	.	TGTGCCTCTGGCAGCTCCTACGAGCAGTACTTC	CASGSSYEQYF
TRBJ2-3	TRBV7-6	.	few	TGTGCCAGCAGCGATATGAGAGGCACAGATACGCAGTATTTT	CASSDMRGTDTQYF
TRBJ1-2	TRBV19	TRBD1	medium-sized	TGTGCCAGTAGTTTGGACAGGGGTAACTATGGCTACACCTTC	CASSLDRGNYGYTF
TRBJ1-3	TRBV7-9	TRBD1	.	TGTGCCAGCAGCTCCGGGACAGGCAGCTCTGGAAACACCATATATTTT	CASSSGTGSSGNTIYF
TRBJ2-5	TRBV2	TRBD2	.	TGTGCCAGCAGTGACTCGGCTAGCGGACAAGAGACCCAGTACTTC	CASSDSASGQETQYF
TRBJ1-2	TRBV5-1	TRBD1	.	TGCGCCAGCAGCCCCGCCGGGACAGGGAACTATGGCTACACCTTC	CASSPAGTGNYGYTF
TRBJ1-3	TRBV19	.	.	TGTGCCAGTAAAGAACAGGGAAACACCATATATTTT	CASKEQGNTIYF
TRBJ1-2	TRBV19	.	once	TGTGCCAGTAGTATAGGGGCAGGTGAAAACTATGGCTACACCTTC	CASSIGAGENYGYTF
TRBJ1-5	TRBV6-1	.	once	TGTGCCAGCAGTGAAGGGGGGCACGGAAATCAGCCCCAGCATTTT	CASSEGGHGNQPQHF
TRBJ2-7	TRBV7-9	.	.	TGTGCCAGCAGCCCCGCGGCCTACGAGCAGTACTTC	CASSPAAYEQYF
TRBJ1-6	TRBV6-5	.	.	TGTGCCAGCAGTTACTCCCGGGACTCACCACCCCTCCACTTT	CASSYSRDSPPLHF
TRBJ1-2	TRBV7-9	TRBD1	.	TGTGCCAGCCACCATGCGGGACAGAGCCTTAACTATGGCTACACCTTC	CASHHAGQSLNYGYTF
TRBJ1-1	TRBV12-3/TRBV12-4	.	.	TGTGCCAGCAGCCGGGGAGTGAACACTGAAGCTTTCTTT	CASSRGVNTEAFF
TRBJ2-5	TRBV14	.	.	TGTGCCAGCAGCGAGGGCGTAAAAGAGACCCAGTACTTC	CASSEGVKETQYF
TRBJ2-6	TRBV5-6	.	.	TGTGCCAGCAGCTTTCCAATATCTGGGGCCAACGTCCTGACTTTC	CASSFPISGANVLTF
TRBJ1-1	TRBV12-5	.	once	TGTGCTAGTGGTACTGGGGGCGCAACGGGGAACACTGAAGCTTTCTTT	CASGTGGATGNTEAFF
TRBJ1-1	TRBV6-5	.	.	TGTGCCAGCAGTTACGGCGGCACTGAAGCTTTCTTT	CASSYGGTEAFF
TRBJ1-4	TRBV6-1	.	few	TGTGCCAGCAGTGAAGCGAGGGTCCGTGGGGAAAAACTGTTTTTT	CASSEARVRGEKLFF
TRBJ1-1	TRBV27	.	.	TGTGCCAGCCAGAACGGTGGCACCACTGAAGCTTTCTTT	CASQNGGTTEAFF
TRBJ1-3	TRBV19	TRBD1	once	TGTGCCAGTAAACATACCCCGGGACAGGGGGCATTTGGAAACACCATATATTTT	CASKHTPGQGAFGNTIYF
TRBJ1-5	TRBV19	.	.	TGTGCCAGTAGTATAGGGGCGATCAATAGCAATCAGCCCCAGCATTTT	CASSIGAINSNQPQHF
TRBJ1-5	TRBV4-1	TRBD1	few	TGCGCCAGCAGCCAAAGACAGGGGGCGGTGAAGCCCCAGCATTTT	CASSQRQGAVKPQHF
TRBJ2-7	TRBV5-6	.	.	TGTGCCAGCAGGGGCAGGAGCTTCGAGCAGTACTTC	CASRGRSFEQYF
TRBJ2-1	TRBV6-2/TRBV6-3	.	.	TGTGCCAGCAGTTACAGCGAAGTCTCCTACAATGAGCAGTTCTTC	CASSYSEVSYNEQFF
TRBJ1-1	TRBV6-2/TRBV6-3	.	once	TGTGCCAGCAGTTACCGCGGACGGGACACTGAAGCTTTCTTT	CASSYRGRDTEAFF
TRBJ1-1	TRBV6-2/TRBV6-3	.	.	TGTGCCAGCAGTTACGGTGGGGGGACTGAAGCTTTCTTT	CASSYGGGTEAFF
TRBJ1-2	TRBV6-1	TRBD1	.	TGTGCCAGCAGTGAGACGGACAGGGGAGGCTACACCTTC	CASSETDRGGYTF
TRBJ2-7	TRBV6-1	TRBD1	.	TGTGCCAGCAGTGAAGCGCTGGGACAGGGGGTTTCGGGGCAGTACTTC	CASSEALGQGVSGQYF
TRBJ1-1	TRBV2	.	.	TGTGCCAGCACGGTAGGGTGGAACACTGAAGCTTTCTTT	CASTVGWNTEAFF
TRBJ2-3	TRBV5-8	TRBD1	.	TGTGCCAGCAGCGAGACAGGGATCAGCACAGATACGCAGTATTTT	CASSETGISTDTQYF
TRBJ1-5	TRBV7-8	.	.	TGTGCCAGCAGCTTCCCAGGGAGCAATCAGCCCCAGCATTTT	CASSFPGSNQPQHF
TRBJ2-7	TRBV19	TRBD1	.	TGTGCCAGTAGTAGCCAGGGGGCCCCGTTACACGAGCAGTACTTC	CASSSQGAPLHEQYF
TRBJ2-7	TRBV10-3	.	.	TGTGCCATCAGTGAGCCGACAGACTCCTACGAGCAGTACTTC	CAISEPTDSYEQYF